A selection of T cell receptor beta chains follows, all from one sample in a study of identical twins. A single record per CDR3 protein comes from TCRdb applying MiXCR to the 5' RACE reads. This table holds roughly 750,000 distinct CDR3 sequences, about 20% found once. This sample also belongs to another study, concerning T cells expressing NK-cell markers.

Sequenced input: PBMCs. The receptors shown here come from a woman aged 18-29 years in good health. CDR3s leave out the opening cysteine and the closing phenylalanine or tryptophan. A D gene is named only where the DNA matches it firmly.

v_call: TRBV6-1; d_call: TRBD1; cdr3_aa: ATGQAFSYEQY
v_call: TRBV12-3/TRBV12-4; d_call: TRBD1; cdr3_aa: ASSPTGVWEQY
v_call: TRBV7-3; d_call: TRBD1; cdr3_aa: ASSLRLLLPGQGAEANTGELF
v_call: TRBV7-8; d_call: TRBD2; cdr3_aa: ASSSSLLAGVLGEQF
v_call: TRBV30; d_call: .; cdr3_aa: AWKLPSGNTIY
v_call: TRBV12-3/TRBV12-4; d_call: .; cdr3_aa: ASSPTTGSETQY
v_call: TRBV6-5; d_call: .; cdr3_aa: ATYGVGELF
v_call: TRBV6-6; d_call: .; cdr3_aa: ASSYPGANEQF
v_call: TRBV5-1; d_call: .; cdr3_aa: ASSLGRAMSHYNEQF
v_call: TRBV7-8; d_call: .; cdr3_aa: ASSLGARDEQF
v_call: TRBV10-3; d_call: TRBD1; cdr3_aa: AISGKTGGQGFDEQY
v_call: TRBV12-3/TRBV12-4; d_call: TRBD2; cdr3_aa: ASSPTSGRINEQF
v_call: TRBV5-4; d_call: TRBD1; cdr3_aa: ASSLDTGGGYEQY
v_call: TRBV6-2/TRBV6-3; d_call: TRBD2; cdr3_aa: ASSSSGGVYEQY
v_call: TRBV29-1; d_call: TRBD2; cdr3_aa: SVDGTSGPQETQY
v_call: TRBV12-3/TRBV12-4; d_call: .; cdr3_aa: AGGPGLTRLNTGELF
v_call: TRBV10-3; d_call: .; cdr3_aa: AISEGQSYSTDTQY
v_call: TRBV5-1; d_call: .; cdr3_aa: ASCWSWDTGELF
v_call: TRBV12-3/TRBV12-4; d_call: .; cdr3_aa: ASSSDGNYGYT
v_call: TRBV6-1; d_call: .; cdr3_aa: ASSEGASPGQETQY
v_call: TRBV4-3; d_call: .; cdr3_aa: ASSQRLVHPYNEQF
v_call: TRBV4-3; d_call: .; cdr3_aa: ASSQTPYSGEQF
v_call: TRBV6-1; d_call: .; cdr3_aa: ASSEQALSFNEQF
v_call: TRBV20-1; d_call: TRBD2; cdr3_aa: SAPSGGTRDEQF
v_call: TRBV5-1; d_call: .; cdr3_aa: ASSFGTENSPLH
v_call: TRBV24-1; d_call: .; cdr3_aa: ATATAQSGELF
v_call: TRBV12-3/TRBV12-4; d_call: .; cdr3_aa: ASSGGQNTGELF
v_call: TRBV5-1; d_call: TRBD2; cdr3_aa: ASSLPLAGALDEQF
v_call: TRBV7-8; d_call: TRBD1; cdr3_aa: ASSLGQGARNTEAF
v_call: TRBV20-1; d_call: .; cdr3_aa: SAPKVGNYNEQF
v_call: TRBV12-3/TRBV12-4; d_call: TRBD2; cdr3_aa: ASSLGREGPGQF
v_call: TRBV20-1; d_call: TRBD2; cdr3_aa: SAFIAGAQETQY
v_call: TRBV12-3/TRBV12-4; d_call: .; cdr3_aa: ASSFFPSEQY
v_call: TRBV6-1; d_call: .; cdr3_aa: ASSRSLKVPKQY
v_call: TRBV9; d_call: TRBD2; cdr3_aa: ASSPRTSGASTDTQY
v_call: TRBV12-3/TRBV12-4; d_call: .; cdr3_aa: ASITASGGYT
v_call: TRBV24-1; d_call: .; cdr3_aa: ATSDLNNRYRVYEQY
v_call: TRBV9; d_call: TRBD2; cdr3_aa: ASNIAGGTGELF
v_call: TRBV20-1; d_call: .; cdr3_aa: SAILATDTQY
v_call: TRBV27; d_call: TRBD2; cdr3_aa: ASALLAGEHEQY
v_call: TRBV7-6; d_call: TRBD1; cdr3_aa: ASSQGAGGVGNQPQH
v_call: TRBV20-1; d_call: TRBD1; cdr3_aa: SARDVRQGSSPLH
v_call: TRBV24-1; d_call: TRBD1; cdr3_aa: ATSEGGVEQF
v_call: TRBV20-1; d_call: .; cdr3_aa: SASAFLNEQF
v_call: TRBV29-1; d_call: TRBD2; cdr3_aa: SVGLAGAGELF
v_call: TRBV27; d_call: .; cdr3_aa: ASSQYWDTEAF
v_call: TRBV9; d_call: .; cdr3_aa: ASSVGTVGNTIY
v_call: TRBV12-3/TRBV12-4; d_call: TRBD1; cdr3_aa: ASSFGAGGFSEAF
v_call: TRBV20-1; d_call: TRBD2; cdr3_aa: SATRLAGSYNEQF
v_call: TRBV5-1; d_call: .; cdr3_aa: ASSPEGGGYEQY
v_call: TRBV12-3/TRBV12-4; d_call: TRBD1; cdr3_aa: ATSTGRNTGELF
v_call: TRBV2; d_call: TRBD1; cdr3_aa: ASSDTGGNGYT
v_call: TRBV20-1; d_call: .; cdr3_aa: SANGGDTQY
v_call: TRBV20-1; d_call: .; cdr3_aa: SARAGGMRYT
v_call: TRBV5-1; d_call: TRBD1; cdr3_aa: ASSYAPGQGRAPPEQY
v_call: TRBV6-6; d_call: .; cdr3_aa: ASTKSETQY
v_call: TRBV29-1; d_call: TRBD2; cdr3_aa: SVTGTSGDTQY
v_call: TRBV12-3/TRBV12-4; d_call: TRBD1; cdr3_aa: ASSLGLTGGTDTQY
v_call: TRBV6-2/TRBV6-3; d_call: .; cdr3_aa: ASSRGGNSGNTIY
v_call: TRBV2; d_call: .; cdr3_aa: ASSELGRSYEQY